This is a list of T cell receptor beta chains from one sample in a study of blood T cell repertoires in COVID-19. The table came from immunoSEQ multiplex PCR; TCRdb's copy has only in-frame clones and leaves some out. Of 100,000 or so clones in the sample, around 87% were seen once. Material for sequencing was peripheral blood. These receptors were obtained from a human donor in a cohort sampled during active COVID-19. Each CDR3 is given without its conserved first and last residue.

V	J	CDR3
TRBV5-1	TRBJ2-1	ASGRESYNEQF
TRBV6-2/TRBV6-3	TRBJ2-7	ASSFPRTGTPYEQY
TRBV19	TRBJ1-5	ASNPNREQPQH
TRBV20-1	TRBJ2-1	SASPGSSYNEQF
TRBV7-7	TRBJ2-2	ASSPSTGTTGELF
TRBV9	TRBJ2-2	ASSVVSGNTGELF
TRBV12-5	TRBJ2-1	ASGLSSGGGYNEQF
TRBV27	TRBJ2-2	ANTLLRTGGRTGELF
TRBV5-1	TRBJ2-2	ASSLEAGGSGELF
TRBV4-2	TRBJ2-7	ASSQEHRTGGQY
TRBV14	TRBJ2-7	ASSQRATRDRVSYEQY
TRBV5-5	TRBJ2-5	ASSLYSQETQY
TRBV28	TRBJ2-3	ASSLIDSGATDTQY
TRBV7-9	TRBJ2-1	ASSLVLAGADEQF
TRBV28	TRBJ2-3	ASSPGPPGTQY
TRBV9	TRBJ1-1	ASSVAGGATEAF
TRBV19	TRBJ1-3	ASSLTYGQGNSGNTIY
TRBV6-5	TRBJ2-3	ASSYRAGRGGDTQY
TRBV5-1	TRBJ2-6	ASSSTGASGANVLT
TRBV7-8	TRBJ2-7	ASSPSQREEYEQY
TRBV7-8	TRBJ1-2	ASSLSVSGGYT
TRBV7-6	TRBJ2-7	ASSLDTSGTLHEQY
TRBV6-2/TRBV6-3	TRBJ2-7	ASSGDRPYEQY
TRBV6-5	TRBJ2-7	ASNPTADSEQY
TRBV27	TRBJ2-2	ASTVSNTGELF
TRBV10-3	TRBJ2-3	AISAPSSTDTQY
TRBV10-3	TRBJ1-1	AISERTGGTEAF
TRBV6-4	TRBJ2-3	ASSESRTGTDTQY
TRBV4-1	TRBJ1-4	ASSHVRGEKLF
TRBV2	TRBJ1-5	ASSAGLNPSNQPQH
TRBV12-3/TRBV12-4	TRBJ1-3	ASRFNSGNTIY
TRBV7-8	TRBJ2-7	ASSFSGTGTYEQY
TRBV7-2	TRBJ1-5	ASSLTGVWQPQH
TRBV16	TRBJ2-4	ASSQRNQALRLAAQLAKNIQY
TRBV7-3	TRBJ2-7	ASSSLPSGSEQY
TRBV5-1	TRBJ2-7	ASSVGQGAYEQY
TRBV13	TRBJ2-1	ASSLGGPGDEQF
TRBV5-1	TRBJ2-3	ASSLAGRTSASDTDTQY
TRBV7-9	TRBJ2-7	ASSPRQAHPYEQY
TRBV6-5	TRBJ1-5	ASSPIRDLGQPQH
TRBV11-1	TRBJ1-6	ASRGPAGSLRALH
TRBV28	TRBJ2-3	ASSPPRVARY